Listed below are T cell receptor beta chains from one sample, sequenced in a study of blood T cell repertoires in COVID-19. The data were produced by immunoSEQ multiplex PCR, yet TCRdb's version contains in-frame clones alone and is incomplete. The data contain about 210,000 clones, roughly nine tenths of them singletons. Sample: PBMCs or T cells enriched from blood (not recorded which). The receptors derive from a woman under 30 who had recovered from COVID-19. The CDR3 runs from the conserved cysteine through the conserved F or W. Each record gives: J gene, D gene, V gene, clone size, CDR3 DNA, CDR3 protein. D genes are given only for firm matches. Only part of the rows carry a size: once, few, many, or a class if the clone is expanded.

j_call: TRBJ1-3
d_call: NA
v_call: TRBV7-6
clone_size: NA
cdr3_nt: TGTGCCAGCAGCTTAGAGTCGGCAGGTCACGGAAACACCATATATTTT
cdr3_aa: CASSLESAGHGNTIYF

j_call: TRBJ2-7
d_call: NA
v_call: TRBV5-4
clone_size: NA
cdr3_nt: TGTGCCAGCAGTTCCGACGGGGTGGCCTACGAGCAGTACTTC
cdr3_aa: CASSSDGVAYEQYF

j_call: TRBJ2-1
d_call: NA
v_call: TRBV4-1
clone_size: NA
cdr3_nt: TGCGCCAGCAGCCCTTTTGGGTCAGGGGGACTAGAACCCTACAATGAGCAGTTCTTC
cdr3_aa: CASSPFGSGGLEPYNEQFF

j_call: TRBJ2-2
d_call: NA
v_call: TRBV5-4
clone_size: large
cdr3_nt: TGTGCCAGCAGCTTTGGACATTCGAACACCGGGGAGCTGTTTTTT
cdr3_aa: CASSFGHSNTGELFF

j_call: TRBJ2-1
d_call: TRBD1
v_call: TRBV29-1
clone_size: NA
cdr3_nt: TGCAGCGCTGGACAGGACTACAATGAGCAGTTCTTC
cdr3_aa: CSAGQDYNEQFF

j_call: TRBJ2-7
d_call: TRBD1
v_call: TRBV4-1
clone_size: NA
cdr3_nt: TGCGCCAGCAGCCACCGGACAGGGGGGCCGTTCTACGAGCAGTACTTC
cdr3_aa: CASSHRTGGPFYEQYF

j_call: TRBJ1-1
d_call: NA
v_call: TRBV30
clone_size: NA
cdr3_nt: TGTGCCTGGAGTGTGGAGAGTAACACTGAAGCTTTCTTT
cdr3_aa: CAWSVESNTEAFF

j_call: TRBJ1-2
d_call: NA
v_call: TRBV7-9
clone_size: few
cdr3_nt: TGTGCCAGCAGCTTGGCGGGCGGCTATGGCTACACCTTC
cdr3_aa: CASSLAGGYGYTF

j_call: TRBJ1-3
d_call: NA
v_call: TRBV5-1
clone_size: NA
cdr3_nt: TGCGCCAGCAGCTTCGCCGGACAGTCCTCTGGAAACACCATATATTTT
cdr3_aa: CASSFAGQSSGNTIYF

j_call: TRBJ2-2
d_call: TRBD1
v_call: TRBV30
clone_size: NA
cdr3_nt: TGTGCCTGGATTTCGGGACAGGGGGCGTCGGAGCTGTTTTTT
cdr3_aa: CAWISGQGASELFF

j_call: TRBJ2-2
d_call: NA
v_call: TRBV2
clone_size: NA
cdr3_nt: TGTGCCAGCAGTGAACAGTTCACCGGGGAGCTGTTTTTT
cdr3_aa: CASSEQFTGELFF

j_call: TRBJ2-1
d_call: NA
v_call: TRBV5-1
clone_size: NA
cdr3_nt: TGCGCCAGCAGCCTCGGGAATGAGCAGTTCTTC
cdr3_aa: CASSLGNEQFF

j_call: TRBJ2-5
d_call: TRBD2
v_call: TRBV2
clone_size: NA
cdr3_nt: TGTGCCAGCAGAGGAATAAGCGGGGCCCAAGAGACCCAGTACTTC
cdr3_aa: CASRGISGAQETQYF

j_call: TRBJ2-1
d_call: NA
v_call: TRBV12-3/TRBV12-4
clone_size: NA
cdr3_nt: TGTGCCAGCAGCCAAGCGTCCTCCAATGAGCAGTTCTTC
cdr3_aa: CASSQASSNEQFF

j_call: TRBJ1-2
d_call: TRBD1
v_call: TRBV24-1
clone_size: NA
cdr3_nt: TGTGCCACAACAGGGGTGGGGGACTATGGCTACACCTTC
cdr3_aa: CATTGVGDYGYTF

j_call: TRBJ2-1
d_call: NA
v_call: TRBV10-3
clone_size: NA
cdr3_nt: TGTGCCATCAGTGCGCCAGGTGGCACCCATAATGAGCAGTTCTTC
cdr3_aa: CAISAPGGTHNEQFF

j_call: TRBJ1-6
d_call: NA
v_call: TRBV6-1
clone_size: few
cdr3_nt: TGTGCCAGCAGTGAGTGGGCGGGGAATTCACCCCTCCACTTT
cdr3_aa: CASSEWAGNSPLHF

j_call: TRBJ1-5
d_call: NA
v_call: TRBV3-1/TRBV3-2
clone_size: NA
cdr3_nt: TGTGCCAGCAGCCAGGGTGGGGGCCATCAGCCCCAGCATTTT
cdr3_aa: CASSQGGGHQPQHF

j_call: TRBJ2-7
d_call: NA
v_call: TRBV9
clone_size: once
cdr3_nt: TGTGCCAGCAGCGTAGGTCTTTCGGGAAACAGAATGAACTACGAGCAGTACTTC
cdr3_aa: CASSVGLSGNRMNYEQYF

j_call: TRBJ1-2
d_call: TRBD1
v_call: TRBV28
clone_size: NA
cdr3_nt: TGTGCCAGCAGTCTCCGGACAGGGAACTCCTATGGCTACACCTTC
cdr3_aa: CASSLRTGNSYGYTF

j_call: TRBJ1-2
d_call: TRBD1
v_call: TRBV2
clone_size: NA
cdr3_nt: TGTGCCTACAAAGGACAGGGGTATAATGGCTACACCTTC
cdr3_aa: CAYKGQGYNGYTF

j_call: TRBJ2-3
d_call: NA
v_call: TRBV7-9
clone_size: few
cdr3_nt: TGTGCCAGCAGCTTAGCGCCGGGCACAGATACGCAGTATTTT
cdr3_aa: CASSLAPGTDTQYF

j_call: TRBJ2-3
d_call: TRBD2
v_call: TRBV5-1
clone_size: NA
cdr3_nt: TGCGCCAGCAGCTCGAGCGGACTAGCGGGGCCTCCTGGCACAGATACGCAGTATTTT
cdr3_aa: CASSSSGLAGPPGTDTQYF

j_call: TRBJ2-4
d_call: NA
v_call: TRBV9
clone_size: NA
cdr3_nt: TGTGCCAGCAGCGTAGACGGCAAGGACTCGATTCAGTACTTC
cdr3_aa: CASSVDGKDSIQYF

j_call: TRBJ2-1
d_call: TRBD2
v_call: TRBV11-3
clone_size: NA
cdr3_nt: TGTGCCAGCAGCCCGGGGGGGCCACCCTACAATGAGCAGTTCTTC
cdr3_aa: CASSPGGPPYNEQFF

j_call: TRBJ2-3
d_call: NA
v_call: TRBV7-6
clone_size: NA
cdr3_nt: TGTGCCAGCAGCTTAGATCCGGGAGCGGGAGATACGCAGTATTTT
cdr3_aa: CASSLDPGAGDTQYF

j_call: TRBJ1-2
d_call: NA
v_call: TRBV12-3/TRBV12-4
clone_size: NA
cdr3_nt: TGTGCCAGCAGTCTCCGGCCCGACAGAAGGTTCGGCTTC
cdr3_aa: CASSLRPDRRFGF

j_call: TRBJ2-3
d_call: TRBD2
v_call: TRBV7-2
clone_size: NA
cdr3_nt: TGTGCCAGCAGACTACGGGGACTAGCGGCCACAGATACGCAGTATTTT
cdr3_aa: CASRLRGLAATDTQYF

j_call: TRBJ1-1
d_call: NA
v_call: TRBV27
clone_size: NA
cdr3_nt: TGTGCCAGCAGTTTAGCCAGGGGACGCACTGAAGCTTTCTTT
cdr3_aa: CASSLARGRTEAFF

j_call: TRBJ1-2
d_call: NA
v_call: TRBV28
clone_size: NA
cdr3_nt: TGTGCCAGCAGTCCCTCGGACAGTTGGTATGGCTACACCTTC
cdr3_aa: CASSPSDSWYGYTF

j_call: TRBJ2-7
d_call: NA
v_call: TRBV28
clone_size: NA
cdr3_nt: TGTGCCAGCAGTTTATTTACCTACGAGCAGTACTTC
cdr3_aa: CASSLFTYEQYF

j_call: TRBJ2-1
d_call: NA
v_call: TRBV4-1
clone_size: once
cdr3_nt: TGCGCCAGCAGCCAAATTAACAATGAGCAGTTCTTC
cdr3_aa: CASSQINNEQFF

j_call: TRBJ2-2
d_call: TRBD1
v_call: TRBV5-1
clone_size: once
cdr3_nt: TGCGCCAGCAGCCTTACCGGGACAGGGGATGCCGGGGAGCTGTTTTTT
cdr3_aa: CASSLTGTGDAGELFF

j_call: TRBJ2-3
d_call: TRBD2
v_call: TRBV3-1/TRBV3-2
clone_size: NA
cdr3_nt: TGTGCCAGCAGCCAAGGGACTAGCGGGGGGGCAAGTTCCACGCAGTATTTT
cdr3_aa: CASSQGTSGGASSTQYF

j_call: TRBJ2-2
d_call: TRBD1
v_call: TRBV27
clone_size: once
cdr3_nt: TGTGCCAGCAGTTTTGGGACAGGGCTATACACCGGGGAGCTGTTTTTT
cdr3_aa: CASSFGTGLYTGELFF

j_call: TRBJ2-1
d_call: NA
v_call: TRBV12-5
clone_size: NA
cdr3_nt: TGTGCTAGTGCCCCACGGGACTTATACAATGAGCAGTTCTTC
cdr3_aa: CASAPRDLYNEQFF

j_call: TRBJ2-5
d_call: TRBD2
v_call: TRBV5-5
clone_size: NA
cdr3_nt: TGTGCCAGCAGCTTGAGGGGTCTAGCGGGGCAAGAGACCCAGTACTTC
cdr3_aa: CASSLRGLAGQETQYF

j_call: TRBJ2-5
d_call: TRBD1
v_call: TRBV7-2
clone_size: NA
cdr3_nt: TGTGCCAGCAGCACGGGACAGCCTAGGGGGACCCAGTACTTC
cdr3_aa: CASSTGQPRGTQYF